This TCR beta chain was observed in a study of graft-versus-host responses after intestinal transplantation. Study-wide context: Transplants were multivisceral, liver-intestinal, or isolated intestinal. Anti-thymocyte globulin induction, then tacrolimus and steroids for 3 to 4 years, went to all recipients.

The repertoire was sequenced with immunoSEQ multiplex PCR; TCRdb's copy has only in-frame clones and lacks some. The table shows some 12,000 clones, with roughly 93% occurring only once. General observations from the study: Those patients showing graft-donor T cell macrochimerism displayed high graft-versus-host to host-versus-graft clonal ratios in allografts. GvH clones turned up in recipient marrow; some had shown up first in ileum or blood.

Remarks on this clone: Antigen specificity is unknown.

This CDR3 contains 14 residues. The ends were cut back, 0 bases at V and 8 bases at J, with 11 bases in the middle. Germline V gives CDR1 SGHRS, CDR2 YFSETQ. This sequence joins TRBV5-1 and TRBJ1-4; no definite D call. Source: PBMCs, taken roughly 110 days after intestinal transplant. The clonotype was recovered from a human patient who received an intestinal transplant, so some T cells may come from the graft donor. CDR3 residues: CASSLEGRNEKLFF. For the CDR3, the DNA is TGCGCCAGCAGCTTGGAAGGGCGGAACGAAAAACTGTTTTTT.